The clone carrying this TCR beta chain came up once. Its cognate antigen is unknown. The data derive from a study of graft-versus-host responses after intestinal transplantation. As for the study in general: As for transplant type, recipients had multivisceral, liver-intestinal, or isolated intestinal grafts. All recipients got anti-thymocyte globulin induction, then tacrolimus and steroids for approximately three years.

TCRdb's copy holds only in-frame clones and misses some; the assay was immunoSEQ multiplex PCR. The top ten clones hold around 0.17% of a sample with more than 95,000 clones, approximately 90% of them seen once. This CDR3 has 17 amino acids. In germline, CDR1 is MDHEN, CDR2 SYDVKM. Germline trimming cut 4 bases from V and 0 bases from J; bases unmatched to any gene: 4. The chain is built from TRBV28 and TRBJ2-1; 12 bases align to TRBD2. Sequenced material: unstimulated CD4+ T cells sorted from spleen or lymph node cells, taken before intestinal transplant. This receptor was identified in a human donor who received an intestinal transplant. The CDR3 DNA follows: TGTGCCAGCAGTTCGGCGGGACTAGCGGGCTCCTACAATGAGCAGTTCTTC. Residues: CASSSAGLAGSYNEQFF.